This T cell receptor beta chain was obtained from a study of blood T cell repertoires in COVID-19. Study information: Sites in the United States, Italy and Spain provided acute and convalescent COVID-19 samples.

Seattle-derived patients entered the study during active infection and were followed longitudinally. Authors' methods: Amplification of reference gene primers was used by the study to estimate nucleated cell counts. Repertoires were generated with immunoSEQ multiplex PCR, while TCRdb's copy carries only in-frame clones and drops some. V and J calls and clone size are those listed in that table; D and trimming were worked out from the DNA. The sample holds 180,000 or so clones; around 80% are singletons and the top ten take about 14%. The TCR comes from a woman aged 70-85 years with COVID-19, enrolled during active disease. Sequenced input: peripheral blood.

CDR3 in amino acids: CADGGGAFF. The CDR3 DNA follows: TGTGCCGACGGCGGAGGGGCTTTCTTT. The V and J genes are TRBV11-2 and TRBJ1-1; D is unclear. V lost 11 bases and J lost 11, with 12 bases in between. The CDR3 is 9 residues long. Germline V lookup: CDR1 SGHAT, CDR2 FQNNGV.